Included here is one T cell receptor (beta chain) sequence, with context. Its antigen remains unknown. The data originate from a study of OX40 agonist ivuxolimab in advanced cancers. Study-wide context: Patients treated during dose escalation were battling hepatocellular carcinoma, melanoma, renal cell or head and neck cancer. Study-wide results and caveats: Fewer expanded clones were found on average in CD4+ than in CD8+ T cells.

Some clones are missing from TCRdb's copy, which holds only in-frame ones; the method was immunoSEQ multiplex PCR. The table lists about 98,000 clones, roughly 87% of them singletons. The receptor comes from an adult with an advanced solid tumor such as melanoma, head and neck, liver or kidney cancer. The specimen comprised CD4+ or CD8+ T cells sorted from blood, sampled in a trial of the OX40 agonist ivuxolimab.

Written as DNA, the CDR3 is TGCGCCAGCAGCCAGGGGACGGTGTACACAGATACGCAGTATTTT. Translation gives CASSQGTVYTDTQYF. The V call is TRBV5-1, the J call TRBJ2-3; TRBD1 might be the D (6 bases). This CDR3 is 15 amino acids long. Germline V CDR1 and CDR2: SGHRS, YFSETQ. V was cut by 4 bases and J by 2 bases, with 14 bases left in between.